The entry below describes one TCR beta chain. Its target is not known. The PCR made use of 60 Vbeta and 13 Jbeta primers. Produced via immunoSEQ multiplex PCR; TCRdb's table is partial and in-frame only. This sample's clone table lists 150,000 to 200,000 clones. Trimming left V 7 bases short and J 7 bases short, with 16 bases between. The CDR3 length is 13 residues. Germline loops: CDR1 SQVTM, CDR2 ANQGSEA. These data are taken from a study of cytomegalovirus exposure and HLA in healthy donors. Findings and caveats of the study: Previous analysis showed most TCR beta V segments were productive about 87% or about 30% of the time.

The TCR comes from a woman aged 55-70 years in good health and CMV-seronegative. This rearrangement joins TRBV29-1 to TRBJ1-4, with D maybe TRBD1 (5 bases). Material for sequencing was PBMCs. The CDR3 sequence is CSAEGRSTEKLFF. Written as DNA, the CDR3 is TGCAGCGCCGAGGGGAGGAGTACTGAAAAACTGTTTTTT.